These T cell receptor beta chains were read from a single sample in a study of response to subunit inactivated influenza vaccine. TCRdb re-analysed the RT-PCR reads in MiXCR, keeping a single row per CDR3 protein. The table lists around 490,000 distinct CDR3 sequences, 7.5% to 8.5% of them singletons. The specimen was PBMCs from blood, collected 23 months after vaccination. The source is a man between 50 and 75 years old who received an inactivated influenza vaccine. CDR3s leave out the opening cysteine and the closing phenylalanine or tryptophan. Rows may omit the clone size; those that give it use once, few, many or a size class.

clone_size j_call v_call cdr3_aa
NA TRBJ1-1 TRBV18 ASSPRATEAF
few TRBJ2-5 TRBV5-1 ASSVQPSETQY
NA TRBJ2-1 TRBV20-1 SALRPSRGYNEQF
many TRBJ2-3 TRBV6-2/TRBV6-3 ASRVSGVRTDTQY
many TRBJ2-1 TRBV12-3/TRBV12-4 ASSLNRVTYRDEQF
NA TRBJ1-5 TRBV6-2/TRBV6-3 ASSYLLGNQPQH
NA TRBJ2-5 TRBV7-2 ASRFAAQETQY
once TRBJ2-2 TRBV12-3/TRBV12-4 ASIQASGYSNTGELF
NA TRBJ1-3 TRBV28 ASSPGQRRNTIY
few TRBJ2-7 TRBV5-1 ASSPGVSVYSYEQY
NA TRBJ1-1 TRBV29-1 SGTGTANTEAF
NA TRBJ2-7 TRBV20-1 SAVGHIKSYEQY
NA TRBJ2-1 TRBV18 ASSPYSNEQF
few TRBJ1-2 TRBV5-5 ASSSLMRATNYGYT
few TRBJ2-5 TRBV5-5 ASSFSPSETQY
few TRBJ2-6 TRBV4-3 ASSDLASGYSGANVLT
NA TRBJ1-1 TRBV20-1 SARSIGRLNTEAF
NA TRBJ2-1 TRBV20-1 SAKGQAGNNEQF